This T cell receptor beta chain was identified during a study of T cell repertoires in cytomegalovirus infection. Study as a whole: Well-studied HLA-B-restricted CMV epitopes were used in the study alongside recently identified HLA-C-restricted ones.

MiXCR was run by TCRdb on the reads, yielding one entry per CDR3 protein. This repertoire shows roughly 800,000 distinct CDR3 sequences, almost 30% found once; its top ten account for 10% to 15%. General study points: The ex vivo response was dominated by HLA-C-restricted CMV-specific TCR beta clonotypes.

This clonotype appeared a single time. Its cognate antigen is unknown. V gave up 3 bases and J gave up 6 bases, with 18 bases separating them. Germline loops: CDR1 MGHDK, CDR2 SYGVNS. The CDR3 is 17 amino acids. Here the sequenced sample was cultured CD8+ T cells from PBMCs, taken from culture after CMV antigen stimulation. This chain joins TRBV25-1 and TRBJ1-6; TRBD1 might be the D (5 bases). This receptor was taken from a human donor in good health (CMV status not recorded). Some clones in this sample may be carry-over from other donors' samples. The CDR3 loop reads CASSDPASGTLNSPLHF. The CDR3 DNA is TGTGCCAGCAGTGATCCCGCCTCCGGGACCCTTAATTCACCCCTCCACTTT.